This T cell receptor (beta chain) was recovered during a study of breast tumors, draining lymph nodes, adjacent tissues. Study findings and constraints: Tumor and nontumor repertoires were significantly more similar in luminal-like than in basal-like breast cancer. Data only fit, rather than demonstrated, lymph node origin of most tumor T cells. Data fit most tumor T cells coming from lymph node, expanding in tumor. Compared with lymph nodes, tumors were less diverse; compared with nontumor tissue, more.

To note about this clonotype: Its target is unknown.

Breast cancer patients provided tissue from their axillary draining lymph nodes. TCRdb re-called the multiplex PCR reads with MiXCR, one entry per CDR3 protein. The table includes roughly 130,000 distinct CDR3 sequences, 20% detected once. The sample consisted of axillary lymph node tissue. This sequence originates from a female donor with breast cancer. Some clones in this sample may be carry-over from other donors' samples.

CDR3 region: CATRRDRGETEAFF. The CDR3 bases are TGTGCCACCAGGCGTGACAGGGGCGAAACTGAAGCTTTCTTT. The rearrangement links TRBV6-4 to TRBJ1-1, with TRBD1 matching over 8 bases. The V gene end was trimmed by 10 bases and the J gene end by 5 bases; junction bases not matched to a gene: 12. Germline CDR1 is MRHNA and CDR2 is SNTAGT. This CDR3 contains 14 residues.